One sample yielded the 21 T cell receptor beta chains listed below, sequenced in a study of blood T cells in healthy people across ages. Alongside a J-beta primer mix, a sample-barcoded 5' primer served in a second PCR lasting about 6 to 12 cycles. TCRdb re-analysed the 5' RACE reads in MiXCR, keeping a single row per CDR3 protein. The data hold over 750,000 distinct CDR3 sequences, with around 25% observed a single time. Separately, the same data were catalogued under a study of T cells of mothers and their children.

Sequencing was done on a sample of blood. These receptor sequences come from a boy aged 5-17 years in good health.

The CDR3 DNA sequence: TGCAGCGTTGGACAGGTTTCGAACACTGAAGCTTTCTTT. This encodes CSVGQVSNTEAFF. The chain is built from TRBV29-1 and TRBJ1-1, with D maybe TRBD1 (6 bases). This CDR3 contains 13 residues. Germline CDR1 is SQVTM and CDR2 is ANQGSEA. V was trimmed by 4 bases and J by 1 base, leaving 10 bases between them.

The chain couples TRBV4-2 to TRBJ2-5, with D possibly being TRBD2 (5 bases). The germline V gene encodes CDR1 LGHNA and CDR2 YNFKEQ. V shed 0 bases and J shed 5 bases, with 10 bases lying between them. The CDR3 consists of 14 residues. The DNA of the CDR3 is TGTGCCAGCAGCCAAGATGAGGGCCCGGAGACCCAGTACTTC. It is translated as CASSQDEGPETQYF.

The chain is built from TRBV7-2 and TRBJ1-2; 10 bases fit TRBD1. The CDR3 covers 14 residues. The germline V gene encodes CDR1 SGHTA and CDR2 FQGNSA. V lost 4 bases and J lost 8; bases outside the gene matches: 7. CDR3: CASSSETGGSGYTF. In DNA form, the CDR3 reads TGTGCCAGCAGCTCCGAGACAGGGGGCAGCGGCTACACCTTC.

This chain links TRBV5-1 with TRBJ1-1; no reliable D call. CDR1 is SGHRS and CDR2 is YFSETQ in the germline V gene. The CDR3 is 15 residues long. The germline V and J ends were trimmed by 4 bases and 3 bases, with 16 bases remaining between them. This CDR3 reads CASSSLPYKDTEAFF. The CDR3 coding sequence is TGCGCCAGCAGCAGTCTACCATATAAGGACACTGAAGCTTTCTTT.

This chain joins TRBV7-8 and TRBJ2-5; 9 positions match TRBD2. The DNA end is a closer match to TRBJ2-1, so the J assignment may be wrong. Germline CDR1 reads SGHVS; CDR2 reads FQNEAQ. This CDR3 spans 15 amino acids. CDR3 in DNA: TGTGCCAGCAGCTCCCCTCGACTAGCGGCCCATGAGCAGTTCTTC. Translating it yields CASSSPRLAAHEQFF.

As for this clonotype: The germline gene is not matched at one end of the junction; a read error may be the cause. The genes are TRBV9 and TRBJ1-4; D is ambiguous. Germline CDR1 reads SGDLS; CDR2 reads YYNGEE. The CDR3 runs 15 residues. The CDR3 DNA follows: TGTGCCAGCAGCGTATCGGGGAACTATAATGAAAAACTATTTTTT. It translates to CASSVSGNYNEKLFF.

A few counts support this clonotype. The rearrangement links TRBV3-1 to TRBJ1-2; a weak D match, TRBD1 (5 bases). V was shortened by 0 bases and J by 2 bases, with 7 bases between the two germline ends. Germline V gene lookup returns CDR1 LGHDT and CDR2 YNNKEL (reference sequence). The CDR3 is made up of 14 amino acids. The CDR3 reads CASSQEQGNYGYTF. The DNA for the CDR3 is TGTGCCAGCAGCCAAGAGCAGGGCAACTATGGCTACACCTTC. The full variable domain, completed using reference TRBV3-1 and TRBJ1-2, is DTAVSQTPKYLVTQMGNDKSIKCEQNLGHDTMYWYKQDSKKFLKIMFSYNNKELIINETVPNRFSPKSPDKAHLNLHINSLELGDSAVYFCASSQEQGNYGYTFGSGTRLTVV.

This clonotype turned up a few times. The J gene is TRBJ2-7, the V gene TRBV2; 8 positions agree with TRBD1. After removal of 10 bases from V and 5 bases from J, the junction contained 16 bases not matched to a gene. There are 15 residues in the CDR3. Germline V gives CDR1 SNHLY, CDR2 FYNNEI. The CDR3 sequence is CAIYKGDRGIHEQYF. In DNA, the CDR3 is TGTGCCATCTATAAGGGAGACAGGGGAATCCACGAGCAGTACTTC. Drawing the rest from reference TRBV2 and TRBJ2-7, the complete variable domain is EPEVTQTPSHQVTQMGQEVILRCVPISNHLYFYWYRQILGQKVEFLVSFYNNEISEKSEIFDDQFSVERPDGSNFTLKIRSTKLEDSAMYFCAIYKGDRGIHEQYFGPGTRLTVT.

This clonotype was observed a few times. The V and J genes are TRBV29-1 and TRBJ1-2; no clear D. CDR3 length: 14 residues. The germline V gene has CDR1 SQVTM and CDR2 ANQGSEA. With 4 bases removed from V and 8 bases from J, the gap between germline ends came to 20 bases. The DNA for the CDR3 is TGCAGCGTTGCCCCGACCCTCAGTGTAGGAGGCTACACCTTC. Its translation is CSVAPTLSVGGYTF.

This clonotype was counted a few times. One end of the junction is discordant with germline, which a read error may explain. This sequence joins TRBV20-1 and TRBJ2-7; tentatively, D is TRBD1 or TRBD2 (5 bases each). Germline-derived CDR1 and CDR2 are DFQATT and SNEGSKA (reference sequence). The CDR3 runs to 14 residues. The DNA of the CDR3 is TGCAGTGCTACCCGGGACCTATACTCCTACGAGCAGTGCTTC. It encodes CSATRDLYSYEQCF.

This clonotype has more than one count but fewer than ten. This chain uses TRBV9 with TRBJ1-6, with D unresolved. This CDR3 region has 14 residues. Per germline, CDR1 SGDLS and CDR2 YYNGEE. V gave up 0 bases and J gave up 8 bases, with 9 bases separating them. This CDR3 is CASSVVQEDSPLHF. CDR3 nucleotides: TGTGCCAGCAGCGTAGTCCAGGAAGATTCACCCCTCCACTTT.

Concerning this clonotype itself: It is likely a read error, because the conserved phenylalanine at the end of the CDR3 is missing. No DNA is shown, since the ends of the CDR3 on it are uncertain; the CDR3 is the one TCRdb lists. CDR3 residues: CASNGDFLEGI. The V call is TRBV6-1, the J call TRBJ1-2. With termini counted, the CDR3 has 11 amino acids. Germline V gene data show CDR1 as MNHNS and CDR2 as SASEGT.

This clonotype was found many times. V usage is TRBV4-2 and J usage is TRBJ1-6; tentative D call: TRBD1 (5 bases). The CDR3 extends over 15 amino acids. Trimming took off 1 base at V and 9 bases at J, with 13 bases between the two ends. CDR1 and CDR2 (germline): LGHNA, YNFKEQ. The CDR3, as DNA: TGTGCCAGCAGCCAAGGGGGCGCAGGAGGTTCACCCCTCCACTTT. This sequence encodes CASSQGGAGGSPLHF.

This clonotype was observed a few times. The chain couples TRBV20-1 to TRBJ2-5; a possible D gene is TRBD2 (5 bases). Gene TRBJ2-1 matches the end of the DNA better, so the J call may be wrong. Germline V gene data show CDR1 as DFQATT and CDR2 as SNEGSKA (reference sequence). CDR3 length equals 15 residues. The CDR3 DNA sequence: TGCAGTGCTAGAGATGTCCAGATAGCGTGGAATGAGCAGTTCTTC. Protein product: CSARDVQIAWNEQFF.

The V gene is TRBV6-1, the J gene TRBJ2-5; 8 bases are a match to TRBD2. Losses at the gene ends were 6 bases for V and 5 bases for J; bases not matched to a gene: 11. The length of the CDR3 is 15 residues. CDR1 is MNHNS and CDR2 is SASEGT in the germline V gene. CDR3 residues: CASRNAGGPRETQYF. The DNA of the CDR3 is TGTGCCAGCAGGAATGCGGGGGGTCCAAGGGAGACCCAGTACTTC.

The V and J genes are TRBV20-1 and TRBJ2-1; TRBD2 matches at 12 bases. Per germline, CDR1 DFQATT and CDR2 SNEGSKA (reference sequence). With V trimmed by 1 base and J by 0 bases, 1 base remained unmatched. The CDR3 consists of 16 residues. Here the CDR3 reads CSARVLAGGSYNEQFF. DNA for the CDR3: TGCAGTGCTAGAGTACTAGCGGGAGGCTCCTACAATGAGCAGTTCTTC.

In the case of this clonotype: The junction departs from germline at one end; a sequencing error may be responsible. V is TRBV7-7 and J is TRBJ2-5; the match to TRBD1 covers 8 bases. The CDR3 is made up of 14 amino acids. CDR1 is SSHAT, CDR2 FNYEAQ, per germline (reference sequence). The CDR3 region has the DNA TGTGCTAGCAGCATCGGACAGGGCCAAGAGACCCAGTACTTC. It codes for CASSIGQGQETQYF.

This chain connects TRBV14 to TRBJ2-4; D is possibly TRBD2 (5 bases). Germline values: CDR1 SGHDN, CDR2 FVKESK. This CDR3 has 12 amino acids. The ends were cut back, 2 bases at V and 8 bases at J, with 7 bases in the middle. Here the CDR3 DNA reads TGTGCCAGCAGCCAACTAGCTGACATTCAGTACTTC. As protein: CASSQLADIQYF.

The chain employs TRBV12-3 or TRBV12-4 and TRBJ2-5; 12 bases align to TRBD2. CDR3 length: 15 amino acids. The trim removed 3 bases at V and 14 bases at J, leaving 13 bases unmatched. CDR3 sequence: CASSFWTSGARSIYF. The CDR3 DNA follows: TGTGCCAGCAGTTTTTGGACTAGCGGGGCCCGATCCATTTACTTC.

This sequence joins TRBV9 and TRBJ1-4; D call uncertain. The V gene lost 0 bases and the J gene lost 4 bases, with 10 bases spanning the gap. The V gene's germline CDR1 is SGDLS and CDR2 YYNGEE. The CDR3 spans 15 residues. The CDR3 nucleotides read TGTGCCAGCAGCGTAGACATCAGTAATAATGAAAAACTGTTTTTT. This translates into CASSVDISNNEKLFF.

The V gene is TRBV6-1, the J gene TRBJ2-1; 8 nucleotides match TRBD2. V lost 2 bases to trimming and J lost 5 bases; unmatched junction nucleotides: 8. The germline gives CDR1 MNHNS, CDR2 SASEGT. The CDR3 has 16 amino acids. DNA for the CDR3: TGTGCCAGCAGTGAAATGAGCGGGAGAGGGAACAATGAGCAGTTCTTC. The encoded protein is CASSEMSGRGNNEQFF.